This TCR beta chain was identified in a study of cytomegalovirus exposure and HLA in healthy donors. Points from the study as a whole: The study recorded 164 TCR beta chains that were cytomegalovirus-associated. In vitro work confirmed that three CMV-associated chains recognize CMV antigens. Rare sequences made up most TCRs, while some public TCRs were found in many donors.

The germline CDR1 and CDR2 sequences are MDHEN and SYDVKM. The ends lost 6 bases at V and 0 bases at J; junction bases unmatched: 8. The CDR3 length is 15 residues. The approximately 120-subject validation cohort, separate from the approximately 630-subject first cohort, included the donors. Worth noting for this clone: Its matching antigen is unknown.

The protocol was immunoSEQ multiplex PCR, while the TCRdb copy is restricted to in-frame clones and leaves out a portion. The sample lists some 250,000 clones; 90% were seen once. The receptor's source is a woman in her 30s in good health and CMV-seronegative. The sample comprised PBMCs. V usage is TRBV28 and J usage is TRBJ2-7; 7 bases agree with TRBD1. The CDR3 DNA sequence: TGTGCCAGCAGCTTGGACAGGTTTAGCTCCTACGAGCAGTACTTC. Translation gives CASSLDRFSSYEQYF.